These 14 T cell receptor beta chains share one sample of origin, sequenced in a study of T cells after posttransplantation cyclophosphamide. Data came from immunoSEQ multiplex PCR; TCRdb stores just in-frame clones and leaves some out. The record shows tens of thousands of clones for this sample, with no singletons present. The sequencing sample was made of PBMCs. Every receptor here comes from a man aged 40-50 years in good health, CMV-negative, and a related stem cell transplant donor.

The sample holds many counts of this clone. The chain combines TRBV10-3 with TRBJ1-2, with 8 bases that match TRBD1. CDR1 and CDR2 from the germline V gene are ENHRY and SYGVKD. The CDR3 is 14 amino acids. V lost 4 bases and J lost 2; bases outside the gene matches: 3. CDR3 nucleotides: TGTGCCATCAGTGCGGCAGGGGGCAACTATGGCTACACCTTC. Translation: CAISAAGGNYGYTF.

Judged by abundance, this clone is medium-sized. The chain recombines TRBV28 with TRBJ2-7; D gene uncertain. CDR1 MDHEN and CDR2 SYDVKM come from the germline V gene. CDR3 length: 11 amino acids. The germline V and J ends were trimmed by 2 bases and 4 bases, with 3 bases remaining between them. The DNA for the CDR3 is TGTGCCAGCAGTTTACTATACGAGCAGTACTTC. Its translation: CASSLLYEQYF. The full variable domain, its missing parts supplied by reference TRBV28 and TRBJ2-7, is DVKVTQSSRYLVKRTGEKVFLECVQDMDHENMFWYRQDPGLGLRLIYFSYDVKMKEKGDIPEGYSVSREKKERFSLILESASTNQTSMYLCASSLLYEQYFGPGTRLTVT.

This clone was detected many times. V is TRBV5-6 and J is TRBJ2-2, with D possibly matching TRBD2 (6 bases). The ends were cut back, 0 bases at V and 4 bases at J, with 10 bases in the middle. CDR1 SGHDT and CDR2 YYEEEE come from the germline V gene. The length of the CDR3 is 15 residues. The CDR3 protein is CASSLVTGVTGELFF. The CDR3 DNA is TGTGCCAGCAGCTTGGTGACGGGGGTCACCGGGGAGCTGTTTTTT. The variable domain in full, with the rest retrieved from reference TRBV5-6 and TRBJ2-2, is DAGVTQSPTHLIKTRGQQVTLRCSPKSGHDTVSWYQQALGQGPQFIFQYYEEEERQRGNFPDRFSGHQFPNYSSELNVNALLLGDSALYLCASSLVTGVTGELFFGEGSRLTVL.

This clone has a count of ten or more. CDR3 sequence: CASSRGGNEQFF. The CDR3 region has the DNA TGTGCCAGCAGTCGAGGGGGCAATGAGCAGTTCTTC. The rearrangement joins TRBV6-5 to TRBJ2-1; D is possibly TRBD1 (6 bases). Trimming took 5 bases from V and 6 from J, leaving 8 bases between them. Looked up from germline, CDR1 is MNHEY and CDR2 is SVGAGI. CDR3 length: 12 amino acids.

Ten or more counts support this clone. The chain combines TRBV9 with TRBJ2-2; TRBD1 matches 8 bases. Germline CDR1 and CDR2: SGDLS and YYNGEE. The CDR3 runs 18 residues. V shed 0 bases and J 7 bases; nucleotides not matched to a gene: 14. The CDR3 DNA follows: TGTGCCAGCAGCGTAGCACAGGGGGAACGGGAGTACATCGGGGAGCTGTTTTTT. It yields the protein CASSVAQGEREYIGELFF.

This clone was found many times. V is TRBV6-1 and J is TRBJ1-2, with 7 bases matching TRBD1. Per the germline V gene, CDR1 is MNHNS and CDR2 is SASEGT. V lost 7 bases and J lost 3; bases outside the gene matches: 11. The CDR3 sequence is 15 residues long. CDR3 amino acids: CASTTRQGRDYGYTF. CDR3 coding DNA: TGTGCCAGCACCACAAGACAGGGTCGGGACTATGGCTACACCTTC.

This clone was recorded at least ten times. The chain couples TRBV19 to TRBJ2-1; D is uncertain. Trimming removed 10 bases at V and 5 bases at J, with 12 bases between. CDR3 size: 12 residues. Germline lookup yields CDR1 LNHDA and CDR2 SQIVND (reference sequence). The CDR3 sequence: CAIASQNNEQFF. The CDR3 region has the DNA TGTGCCATAGCTAGTCAAAACAATGAGCAGTTCTTC.

Many counts were recorded for this clone. V and J are TRBV7-8 and TRBJ2-1; no firm D call. The V gene's germline CDR1 is SGHVS and CDR2 FQNEAQ. Trimming stripped 4 bases from V and 4 bases from J, with 17 bases between. The CDR3 is 16 residues long. This CDR3 is CASSYGSGSPYNEQFF. DNA of the CDR3: TGTGCCAGCAGCTACGGTTCAGGCAGCCCGTACAATGAGCAGTTCTTC.

In its sample, this clone was seen many times. DNA for the CDR3: TGTGCCAGCAGCTTAGTCGGGTTCTACGAGCAGTACTTC. Protein sequence: CASSLVGFYEQYF. V gene TRBV11-2 combines with J gene TRBJ2-7; D gene unclear. V lost 1 base, J lost 3 bases, and 7 bases lay in between. The CDR3 covers 13 residues. CDR1 and CDR2 (germline): SGHAT, FQNNGV.

There are many counts of this clone. V and J are TRBV19 and TRBJ2-3, with D possibly being TRBD2 (5 bases). Trimming cost V 4 bases and J 3 bases, with 11 bases left between them. The CDR3 runs 14 residues. The germline V gene encodes CDR1 LNHDA and CDR2 SQIVND (reference sequence). The CDR3 is CASSKVARTDTQYF. The CDR3 nucleotides are TGTGCCAGTAGTAAGGTAGCGCGGACAGATACGCAGTATTTT.

This clone has at least ten counts. The chain joins TRBV5-1 to TRBJ2-5; 7 positions agree with TRBD1. Looked up from germline, CDR1 is SGHRS and CDR2 is YFSETQ. The CDR3 extends over 16 amino acids. V trimming: 6 bases; J trimming: 0 bases; junction bases outside the gene matches: 11. Here the CDR3 reads CASKVRTRGNQETQYF. CDR3 DNA sequence: TGCGCCAGCAAGGTCCGGACCAGGGGGAACCAAGAGACCCAGTACTTC.

This clone has a count of ten or more. V is TRBV7-2 and J is TRBJ2-1, with TRBD1 identical over 10 bases. CDR1 SGHTA and CDR2 FQGNSA come from the germline V gene. The junction had 6 bases not matched to a gene; V was cut back by 6 bases and J by 7 bases. The CDR3 has 14 residues. CDR3 sequence: CASSYRDRGNEQFF. The CDR3 DNA reads TGTGCCAGCAGTTACCGGGACAGGGGAAATGAGCAGTTCTTC.

This clone was counted ten times or more. This chain uses TRBV5-1 with TRBJ1-1; 7 bases agree with TRBD1. The germline CDR1 and CDR2 sequences are SGHRS and YFSETQ. Trimming cost V 4 bases and J 1 base; bases outside gene matches: 7. The CDR3 has 15 residues. CDR3 sequence (DNA): TGCGCCAGCAGCAAATTGACAGGGACGAACACTGAAGCTTTCTTT. Protein sequence: CASSKLTGTNTEAFF.

The table lists this clone with many counts. V gene TRBV7-9 combines with J gene TRBJ2-4; possible D gene TRBD2, 6 bases. Germline-derived CDR1 and CDR2 are SEHNR and FQNEAQ (reference sequence). The CDR3 has 15 residues. Trimming removed 5 bases from V and 8 bases from J, with 19 bases in between. The CDR3 protein is CASSPGGLGRHIQYF. The CDR3 DNA reads TGTGCCAGCAGCCCAGGAGGGCTTGGCCGTCACATTCAGTACTTC.